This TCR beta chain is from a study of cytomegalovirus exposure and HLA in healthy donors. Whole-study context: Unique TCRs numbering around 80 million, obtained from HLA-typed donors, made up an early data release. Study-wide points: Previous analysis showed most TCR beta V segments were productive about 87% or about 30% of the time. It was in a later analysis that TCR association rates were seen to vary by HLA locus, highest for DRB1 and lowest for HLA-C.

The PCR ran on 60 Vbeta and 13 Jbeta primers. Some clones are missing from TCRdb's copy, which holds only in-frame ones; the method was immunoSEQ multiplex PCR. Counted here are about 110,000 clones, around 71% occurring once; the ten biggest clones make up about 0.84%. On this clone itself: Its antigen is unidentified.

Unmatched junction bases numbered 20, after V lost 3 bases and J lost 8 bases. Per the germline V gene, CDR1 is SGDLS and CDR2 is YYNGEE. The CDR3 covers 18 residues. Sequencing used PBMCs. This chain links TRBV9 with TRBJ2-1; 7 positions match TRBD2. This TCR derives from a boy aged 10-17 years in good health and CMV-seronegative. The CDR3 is CASSAFVGGGINYDEQFF. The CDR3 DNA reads TGTGCCAGCAGCGCTTTCGTTGGGGGGGGAATAAATTACGATGAGCAGTTCTTC. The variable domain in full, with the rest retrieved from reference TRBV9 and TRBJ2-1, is DSGVTQTPKHLITATGQRVTLRCSPRSGDLSVYWYQQSLDQGLQFLIQYYNGEERAKGNILERFSAQQFPDLHSELNLSSLELGDSALYFCASSAFVGGGINYDEQFFGPGTRLTVL.